The 20 T cell receptor beta chains presented below share a single source sample, sequenced in a study of blood T cell repertoires in COVID-19. Assay: immunoSEQ multiplex PCR; the TCRdb copy retains only in-frame clones and omits some. The sample includes about 400,000 clones, 86% of them seen just once. Material: peripheral blood. The receptors were sampled from a woman aged 30 to 39 with active or convalescent COVID-19.

The gene calls are TRBV12-3 or TRBV12-4 and TRBJ2-1; D gene uncertain. The CDR3 length is 13 residues. Between the trimmed V and J ends, which lost 3 bases and 4 bases, there was a span of 7 bases. CDR3 region: CASSLNSYNEQFF. For the CDR3, the DNA is TGTGCCAGCAGTTTGAACAGTTACAATGAGCAGTTCTTC.

This chain connects TRBV5-1 to TRBJ2-7; 9 nucleotides align to TRBD2. This CDR3 contains 14 residues. The J segment lost 3 bases and the V segment lost 5 bases, leaving 6 bases of the junction unmatched. CDR1 and CDR2 from the germline V gene are SGHRS and YFSETQ. The CDR3 region is CASRTAGGGYEQYF. The CDR3, as DNA: TGCGCCAGCAGAACAGCGGGGGGTGGCTACGAGCAGTACTTC.

The CDR3 here is CASSYSTGKPQHF. CDR3 nucleotides: TGTGCCAGCAGTTACTCGACAGGGAAGCCCCAGCATTTT. This chain links TRBV7-9 with TRBJ1-5; TRBD1 matches 7 bases. This CDR3 is built from 13 residues. CDR1 is SEHNR and CDR2 is FQNEAQ in the germline V gene (reference sequence). Trimming took 6 bases from V and 8 from J; bases not matched to a gene: 7.

The sample holds a few counts of this clone. The chain is built from TRBV5-4 and TRBJ2-2; TRBD2 matches at 10 bases. The CDR3 is 15 amino acids. V trimming: 0 bases; J trimming: 6 bases; junction bases outside the gene matches: 2. Germline values: CDR1 SGHNT, CDR2 YYREEE (reference sequence). The CDR3 region is CASSLASGSSGELFF. The CDR3 nucleotides read TGTGCCAGCAGCTTGGCTAGCGGGAGCTCCGGGGAGCTGTTTTTT.

The gene calls are TRBV29-1 and TRBJ1-3; D is perhaps TRBD1 (6 bases). Trimming shortened V by 7 bases and J by 0 bases, and 10 bases separated the two germline ends. CDR1 is SQVTM and CDR2 is ANQGSEA in the germline V gene. The CDR3 extends over 13 amino acids. The CDR3 here is CSGGDNSGNTIYF. CDR3 nucleotides: TGCAGCGGAGGGGACAACTCTGGAAACACCATATATTTT.

The chain recombines TRBV7-8 with TRBJ1-5; tentatively, D is TRBD1 (5 bases). The CDR3 is 18 residues long. Trimming shortened V by 2 bases and J by 0 bases, and 17 bases separated the two germline ends. Germline V CDR1 and CDR2: SGHVS, FQNEAQ. DNA of the CDR3: TGTGCCAGCAGCTTACCGCGGACGGGGGTGAATAGCAATCAGCCCCAGCATTTT. This codes for CASSLPRTGVNSNQPQHF.

V and J are TRBV7-2 and TRBJ2-1, with 11 bases lining up with TRBD2. V shed 1 base and J 14 bases; nucleotides not matched to a gene: 10. CDR1 and CDR2 from the germline V gene are SGHTA and FQGNSA. The CDR3 sequence is 15 residues long. The CDR3 region is CASSLDGTSGFREFF. The CDR3 bases are TGTGCCAGCAGCTTAGATGGGACTAGCGGATTTAGGGAGTTCTTC.

The rearrangement uses TRBV2 and TRBJ1-1; no clear D gene. The CDR3 has 16 amino acids. Germline values: CDR1 SNHLY, CDR2 FYNNEI. Trimming removed 1 base from V and 1 base from J, with 13 bases in between. CDR3 DNA: TGTGCCAGCAGTGAAGTTTTTCAAGAGGGGAACACTGAAGCTTTCTTT. This encodes CASSEVFQEGNTEAFF. The variable domain in full, completed from reference TRBV2 and TRBJ1-1, reads EPEVTQTPSHQVTQMGQEVILRCVPISNHLYFYWYRQILGQKVEFLVSFYNNEISEKSEIFDDQFSVERPDGSNFTLKIRSTKLEDSAMYFCASSEVFQEGNTEAFFGQGTRLTVV.

This chain uses TRBV6-1 with TRBJ2-3; 8 nucleotides line up with TRBD2. Germline CDR1 and CDR2: MNHNS and SASEGT. After removal of 1 base from V and 1 base from J, the junction contained 7 bases not matched to a gene. This CDR3 region has 17 residues. CDR3 sequence (DNA): TGTGCCAGCAGTGAAGTGTCGGGGGGGGTTGGCACAGATACGCAGTATTTT. Its protein product is CASSEVSGGVGTDTQYF.

V gene TRBV11-3 combines with J gene TRBJ2-1; weak D call: TRBD1 (7 bases). This CDR3 comprises 16 residues. Germline V gives CDR1 SGHNT, CDR2 YENEEA. The V gene lost 5 bases and the J gene lost 9 bases, with 23 bases spanning the gap. This CDR3 is CASSPRAEGATIEQFF. CDR3 bases: TGTGCCAGCAGCCCTCGGGCGGAGGGGGCTACAATTGAGCAGTTCTTC.

The chain has TRBV3-1 (or the pseudogene TRBV3-2) and TRBJ2-1, with TRBD2 matching 8 bases. The germline V gene encodes CDR1 LGHDT and CDR2 YNNKEL (reference sequence). The CDR3 consists of 14 residues. The V and J ends lost 6 bases and 9 bases, in that order; junction bases with no gene match: 10. CDR3 in amino acids: CASRFSGMGAEQFF. The CDR3 DNA reads TGTGCCAGCAGATTTAGCGGGATGGGCGCTGAGCAGTTCTTC.

The J gene is TRBJ2-5, the V gene TRBV7-9; 7 bases fit TRBD2. Germline V gene lookup returns CDR1 SEHNR and CDR2 FQNEAQ (reference sequence). Trimming at V came to 1 base and at J to 5 bases, leaving 13 bases not matched to a gene. The length of the CDR3 is 17 residues. CDR3 in amino acids: CASSLVGGGPIAETQYF. In DNA, the CDR3 is TGTGCCAGCAGCTTAGTTGGGGGAGGGCCGATTGCGGAGACCCAGTACTTC.

The chain recombines TRBV5-1 with TRBJ2-3, with D perhaps TRBD1 (6 bases). This CDR3 is built from 15 residues. Germline CDR1 SGHRS, CDR2 YFSETQ. Trimming cost V 1 base and J 5 bases, with 14 bases left between them. CDR3 residues: CASSLTGSEVDTQYF. The CDR3 bases are TGCGCCAGCAGCTTGACAGGGTCCGAAGTAGATACGCAGTATTTT.

The chain employs TRBV4-1 and TRBJ2-1; TRBD2 matches 7 bases. This CDR3 is 15 amino acids long. Germline V gives CDR1 MGHRA, CDR2 YSYEKL. J was trimmed by 2 bases and V by 3 bases; bases with no gene match: 4. Here the CDR3 reads CASSQAGRPYNEQFF. The CDR3 DNA is TGCGCCAGCAGCCAGGCCGGGAGGCCCTACAATGAGCAGTTCTTC.

The chain is built from TRBV18 and TRBJ2-7, with a possible D match to TRBD1 (5 bases). With 3 bases removed from V and 2 bases from J, the gap between germline ends came to 11 bases. Germline V gene sequence: CDR1 KGHSH, CDR2 LQKENI. This CDR3 comprises 14 residues. CDR3 loop: CASSPDNAAYEQYF. CDR3 bases: TGTGCCAGCTCACCGGACAATGCGGCCTACGAGCAGTACTTC. Full variable domain (remainder filled in from reference TRBV18 and TRBJ2-7): NAGVMQNPRHLVRRRGQEARLRCSPMKGHSHVYWYRQLPEEGLKFMVYLQKENIIDESGMPKERFSAEFPKEGPSILRIQQVVRGDSAAYFCASSPDNAAYEQYFGPGTRLTVT.

The chain couples TRBV24-1 to TRBJ2-1, with a weak D call TRBD2 (5 bases). Germline V lookup: CDR1 KGHDR, CDR2 SFDVKD. This CDR3 comprises 15 residues. V lost 1 base and J lost 1, with 7 bases in between. The CDR3: CATSDLRDSYNEQFF. CDR3 DNA sequence: TGTGCCACCAGTGATTTACGGGATTCCTACAATGAGCAGTTCTTC.

The chain links TRBV2 to TRBJ2-5; TRBD2 aligns across 7 bases. V gave up 11 bases and J gave up 3 bases; unmatched junction bases: 6. The germline V gene has CDR1 SNHLY and CDR2 FYNNEI. This CDR3 spans 12 amino acids. The CDR3, as DNA: TGTGCCGGGTTTGCGGGGGAAGAGACCCAGTACTTC. Encoded protein: CAGFAGEETQYF.

The CDR3 nucleotides read TGTGCCAGCAGTTACCACCGGACAGGCGGCTACACCTTC. Protein product: CASSYHRTGGYTF. The chain uses TRBV6-5 and TRBJ1-2, with TRBD1 matching over 7 bases. V was pared by 2 bases and J by 8 bases, with 5 bases of the junction left unmatched. The germline V gene encodes CDR1 MNHEY and CDR2 SVGAGI. The CDR3 totals 13 residues.

Here the CDR3 reads CASSLFPGATGTQYF. CDR3 nucleotide sequence: TGTGCCAGCTCCCTATTCCCAGGGGCCACTGGGACCCAGTACTTC. V usage is TRBV18 and J usage is TRBJ2-5; possible D gene TRBD1, 6 bases. This CDR3 has 15 residues. Trimming pared 6 bases from V and 7 bases from J, leaving 21 bases between. Germline lookup yields CDR1 KGHSH and CDR2 LQKENI.

The chain carries TRBV28 and TRBJ1-5; perhaps TRBD1 as D (6 bases). The V gene's germline CDR1 is MDHEN and CDR2 SYDVKM. The CDR3 loop spans 16 amino acids. Trimming shortened V by 2 bases and J by 5 bases, and 16 bases separated the two germline ends. CDR3 protein: CASSLIQRGRHQPQHF. The DNA of the CDR3 is TGTGCCAGCAGTTTAATCCAGCGGGGGCGGCATCAGCCCCAGCATTTT. Variable domain in full (rest from reference TRBV28 and TRBJ1-5): DVKVTQSSRYLVKRTGEKVFLECVQDMDHENMFWYRQDPGLGLRLIYFSYDVKMKEKGDIPEGYSVSREKKERFSLILESASTNQTSMYLCASSLIQRGRHQPQHFGDGTRLSIL.